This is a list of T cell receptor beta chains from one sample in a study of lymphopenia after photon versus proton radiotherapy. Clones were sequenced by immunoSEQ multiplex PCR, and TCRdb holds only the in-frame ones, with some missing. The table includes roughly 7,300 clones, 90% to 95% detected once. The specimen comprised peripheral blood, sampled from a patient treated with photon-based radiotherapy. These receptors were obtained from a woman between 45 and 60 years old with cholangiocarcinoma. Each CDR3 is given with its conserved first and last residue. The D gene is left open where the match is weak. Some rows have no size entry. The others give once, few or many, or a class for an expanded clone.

cdr3_aa: CASSPLGSENTIYF
cdr3_nt: TGTGCCAGCAGCCCTCTCGGGAGTGAAAACACCATATATTTT
clone_size: once
d_call: -
v_call: TRBV6-5
j_call: TRBJ1-3

cdr3_aa: CASGPERGRGETQYF
cdr3_nt: TGTGCTAGTGGTCCCGAGCGGGGGAGAGGAGAGACCCAGTACTTC
clone_size: -
d_call: TRBD2
v_call: TRBV12-5
j_call: TRBJ2-5

cdr3_aa: CASSSPRGTEAFF
cdr3_nt: TGTGCCAGCAGTTCCCCGAGGGGGACTGAAGCTTTCTTT
clone_size: -
d_call: -
v_call: TRBV6-1
j_call: TRBJ1-1

cdr3_aa: CASSLSGGPTEAFF
cdr3_nt: TGTGCCAGCAGCTTATCTGGGGGGCCCACTGAAGCTTTCTTT
clone_size: -
d_call: -
v_call: TRBV13
j_call: TRBJ1-1

cdr3_aa: CSVEQEDYGYTF
cdr3_nt: TGCAGCGTTGAGCAGGAAGACTATGGCTACACCTTC
clone_size: -
d_call: -
v_call: TRBV29-1
j_call: TRBJ1-2

cdr3_aa: CASSEEQGAGANVLTF
cdr3_nt: TGTGCCAGTAGTGAGGAACAGGGGGCTGGGGCCAACGTCCTGACTTTC
clone_size: -
d_call: TRBD1
v_call: TRBV19
j_call: TRBJ2-6

cdr3_aa: CASSKGLAVGTDTQYF
cdr3_nt: TGTGCCAGCAGCAAGGGACTAGCGGTGGGCACAGATACGCAGTATTTT
clone_size: -
d_call: TRBD2
v_call: TRBV5-4
j_call: TRBJ2-3

cdr3_aa: CASSQDGGITDTQYF
cdr3_nt: TGCGCCAGCAGCCAAGACGGGGGAATCACAGATACGCAGTATTTT
clone_size: -
d_call: -
v_call: TRBV4-1
j_call: TRBJ2-3

cdr3_aa: CASAKRGDQPQHF
cdr3_nt: TGTGCCAGCGCAAAACGCGGAGATCAGCCCCAGCATTTT
clone_size: -
d_call: -
v_call: TRBV6-5
j_call: TRBJ1-5

cdr3_aa: CASSPVAAQETQYF
cdr3_nt: TGCGCCAGCAGCCCCGTAGCGGCCCAAGAGACCCAGTACTTC
clone_size: -
d_call: -
v_call: TRBV4-1
j_call: TRBJ2-5

cdr3_aa: CASSEKENTEAFF
cdr3_nt: TGTGCCAGCAGTGAAAAAGAGAACACTGAAGCTTTCTTT
clone_size: once
d_call: -
v_call: TRBV6-1
j_call: TRBJ1-1

cdr3_aa: CASSGTSGLNEQFF
cdr3_nt: TGCGCCAGCAGCGGGACTAGCGGTCTGAATGAGCAGTTCTTC
clone_size: -
d_call: TRBD2
v_call: TRBV10-1
j_call: TRBJ2-1

cdr3_aa: CASSADRAGQPQHF
cdr3_nt: TGTGCCAGCAGCGCCGATAGGGCGGGCCAGCCCCAGCATTTT
clone_size: -
d_call: -
v_call: TRBV9
j_call: TRBJ1-5

cdr3_aa: CASSVGKGKREKLFF
cdr3_nt: TGTGCCAGCAGTGTTGGAAAGGGTAAAAGGGAAAAACTGTTTTTT
clone_size: -
d_call: -
v_call: TRBV27
j_call: TRBJ1-4

cdr3_aa: CASSRDRYNEQFF
cdr3_nt: TGTGCCAGCAGTCGGGACAGGTACAATGAGCAGTTCTTC
clone_size: once
d_call: TRBD1
v_call: TRBV7-6
j_call: TRBJ2-1

cdr3_aa: CAWKPGRGLSVRYGYTF
cdr3_nt: TGTGCCTGGAAACCTGGCAGGGGGCTTTCAGTCAGATATGGCTACACCTTC
clone_size: -
d_call: TRBD1
v_call: TRBV30
j_call: TRBJ1-2

cdr3_aa: CSVGTTGNTEAFF
cdr3_nt: TGCAGCGTCGGTACGACAGGGAACACTGAAGCTTTCTTT
clone_size: -
d_call: -
v_call: TRBV29-1
j_call: TRBJ1-1

cdr3_aa: CASSLVSSGYGYTF
cdr3_nt: TGTGCCAGCAGCTTAGTTTCCAGTGGGTATGGCTACACCTTC
clone_size: -
d_call: -
v_call: TRBV7-8
j_call: TRBJ1-2

cdr3_aa: CASSERTGTGKLFF
cdr3_nt: TGTGCCAGCAGTGAACGGACCGGGACAGGAAAACTGTTTTTT
clone_size: -
d_call: TRBD1
v_call: TRBV6-1
j_call: TRBJ1-4

cdr3_aa: CASTVGGGYNEQFF
cdr3_nt: TGTGCCAGCACCGTGGGGGGAGGCTACAATGAGCAGTTCTTC
clone_size: once
d_call: -
v_call: TRBV2
j_call: TRBJ2-1

cdr3_aa: CASSLRGTKQPQHF
cdr3_nt: TGTGCCAGCAGCTTACGCGGGACGAAGCAGCCCCAGCATTTT
clone_size: -
d_call: -
v_call: TRBV7-2
j_call: TRBJ1-5

cdr3_aa: CSVERTGLGYTF
cdr3_nt: TGCAGCGTTGAAAGGACAGGGCTTGGCTACACCTTC
clone_size: -
d_call: TRBD1
v_call: TRBV29-1
j_call: TRBJ1-2

cdr3_aa: CASGPDRSGPEAFF
cdr3_nt: TGTGCTAGTGGCCCGGACAGGAGCGGCCCTGAAGCTTTCTTT
clone_size: -
d_call: TRBD1
v_call: TRBV12-5
j_call: TRBJ1-1

cdr3_aa: CASSQDLPGQGINSPLHF
cdr3_nt: TGCGCCAGCAGCCAAGATCTCCCGGGACAGGGGATTAATTCACCCCTCCACTTT
clone_size: -
d_call: TRBD1
v_call: TRBV4-3
j_call: TRBJ1-6

cdr3_aa: CASSDHLAGGYNEQFF
cdr3_nt: TGTGCCAGCAGTGACCACCTAGCGGGGGGATACAATGAGCAGTTCTTC
clone_size: -
d_call: TRBD2
v_call: TRBV25-1
j_call: TRBJ2-1